This TCR beta chain stems from a study of Graves' ophthalmopathy and Graves' hyperthyroidism. Diagnosis used clinical symptoms, serum thyroxine, TRAb, thyroid ultrasound and orbital computed tomography. The junction had 23 bases not matched to a gene; V was cut back by 4 bases and J by 7 bases. The length of the CDR3 is 19 residues. This clonotype was counted many times. Its antigen is as yet unknown. Study-wide results and limits: Between ophthalmopathy and stable hyperthyroidism, a 13-signature model drew a separation with around 88% sensitivity and approximately 81% specificity. Blood also harbored most expanded thyroid clonotypes above 0.001 frequency.

Beta-chain TCR CDR3 regions were amplified from RNA transcripts. RT-PCR in the first round used HTBI primers; a second-round multiplex PCR followed. Each CDR3 protein is one row after TCRdb ran MiXCR on the multiplex PCR reads. The sample contains just over 600,000 distinct CDR3 sequences, approximately 21% of which appear only once. Sequenced input: peripheral blood. J is TRBJ2-5 and V is TRBV12-3 or TRBV12-4, with 8 bases lining up with TRBD2. This sequence originates from a woman between 18 and 29 years old with stable Graves' hyperthyroidism. Some clones in this sample may be carry-over from other donors' samples. The CDR3 DNA reads TGTGCCAGCAGTTGGTGGCCAATGGCGGGGGGAGCCGAGGGGGGGACCCAGTACTTC. This translates into CASSWWPMAGGAEGGTQYF.